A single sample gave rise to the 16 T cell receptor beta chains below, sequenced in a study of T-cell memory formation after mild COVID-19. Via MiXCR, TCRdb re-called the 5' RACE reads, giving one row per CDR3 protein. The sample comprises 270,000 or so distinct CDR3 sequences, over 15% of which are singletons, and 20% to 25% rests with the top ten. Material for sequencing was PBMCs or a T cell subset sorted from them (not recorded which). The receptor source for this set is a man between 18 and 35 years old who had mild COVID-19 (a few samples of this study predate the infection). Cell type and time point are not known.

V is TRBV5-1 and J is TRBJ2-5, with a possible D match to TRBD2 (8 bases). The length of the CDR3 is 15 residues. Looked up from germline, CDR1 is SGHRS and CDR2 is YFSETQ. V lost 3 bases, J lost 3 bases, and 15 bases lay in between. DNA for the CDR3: TGCGCCAGCAGCTCGGGGACAGCGGGGGAAGAGACCCAGTACTTC. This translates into CASSSGTAGEETQYF.

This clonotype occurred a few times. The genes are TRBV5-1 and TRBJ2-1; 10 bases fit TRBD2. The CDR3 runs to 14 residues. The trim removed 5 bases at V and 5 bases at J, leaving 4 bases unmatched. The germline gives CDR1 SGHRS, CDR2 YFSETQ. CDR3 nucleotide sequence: TGCGCCAGCAGTAGAGCGGGGGGGCACAATGAGCAGTTCTTC. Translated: CASSRAGGHNEQFF. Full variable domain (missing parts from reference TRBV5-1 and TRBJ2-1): KAGVTQTPRYLIKTRGQQVTLSCSPISGHRSVSWYQQTPGQGLQFLFEYFSETQRNKGNFPGRFSGRQFSNSRSEMNVSTLELGDSALYLCASSRAGGHNEQFFGPGTRLTVL.

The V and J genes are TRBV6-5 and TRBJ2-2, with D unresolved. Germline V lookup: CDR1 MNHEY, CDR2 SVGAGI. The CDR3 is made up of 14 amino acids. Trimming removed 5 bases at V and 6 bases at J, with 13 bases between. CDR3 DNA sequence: TGTGCCAGCAGTAAGCCAGGATTGGCCGGGGAGCTGTTTTTT. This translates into CASSKPGLAGELFF.

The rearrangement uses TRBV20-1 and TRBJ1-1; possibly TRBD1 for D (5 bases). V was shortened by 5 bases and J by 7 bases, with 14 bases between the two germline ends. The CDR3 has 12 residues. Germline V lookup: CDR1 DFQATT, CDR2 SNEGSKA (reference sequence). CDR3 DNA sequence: TGCAGTGCTCGAGTAACGACAGTTGAAGCTTTCTTT. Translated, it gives CSARVTTVEAFF.

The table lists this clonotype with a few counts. Here the CDR3 DNA reads TGTGCCAGCAGTTGGACGGGCCAAGAGACCCAGTACTTC. Amino acids: CASSWTGQETQYF. V usage is TRBV7-2 and J usage is TRBJ2-5; D not resolved. The V gene's germline CDR1 is SGHTA and CDR2 FQGNSA. The CDR3 extends over 13 amino acids. Trimming stripped 6 bases from V and 1 base from J, with 9 bases between.

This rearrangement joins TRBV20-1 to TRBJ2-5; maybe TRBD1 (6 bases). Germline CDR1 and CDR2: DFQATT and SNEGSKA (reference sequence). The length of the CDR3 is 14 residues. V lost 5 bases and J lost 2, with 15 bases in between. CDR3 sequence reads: CSAPGTHAQETQYF. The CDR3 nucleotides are TGCAGTGCTCCCGGGACACATGCACAAGAGACCCAGTACTTC.

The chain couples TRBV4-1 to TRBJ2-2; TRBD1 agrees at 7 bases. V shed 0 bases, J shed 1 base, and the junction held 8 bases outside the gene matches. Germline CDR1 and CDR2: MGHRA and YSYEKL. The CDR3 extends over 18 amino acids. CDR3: CASSQDLTDRRNTGELFF. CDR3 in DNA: TGCGCCAGCAGCCAAGATCTTACGGACAGGAGGAACACCGGGGAGCTGTTTTTT.

The CDR3 DNA reads as TGTGCCAGCAGCTTTCGCGGACTAGCGGGGGGGCGGTACAATGAGCAGTTCTTC. Protein sequence: CASSFRGLAGGRYNEQFF. The rearrangement joins TRBV7-9 to TRBJ2-1; 15 nucleotides match TRBD2. The junction had 7 bases not matched to a gene; V was cut back by 3 bases and J by 4 bases. Germline CDR1 reads SEHNR; CDR2 reads FQNEAQ (reference sequence). This CDR3 spans 18 amino acids. Using reference TRBV7-9 and TRBJ2-1 for the parts outside the CDR3, the full variable domain is DTGVSQNPRHKITKRGQNVTFRCDPISEHNRLYWYRQTLGQGPEFLTYFQNEAQLEKSRLLSDRFSAERPKGSFSTLEIQRTEQGDSAMYLCASSFRGLAGGRYNEQFFGPGTRLTVL.

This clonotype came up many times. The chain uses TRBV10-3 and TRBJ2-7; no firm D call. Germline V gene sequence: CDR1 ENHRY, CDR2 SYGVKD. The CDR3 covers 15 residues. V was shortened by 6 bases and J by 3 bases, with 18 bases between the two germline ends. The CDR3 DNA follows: TGTGCCATCAGGGGGTCCGGTGGGGTCCTCTACGAGCAGTACTTC. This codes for CAIRGSGGVLYEQYF.

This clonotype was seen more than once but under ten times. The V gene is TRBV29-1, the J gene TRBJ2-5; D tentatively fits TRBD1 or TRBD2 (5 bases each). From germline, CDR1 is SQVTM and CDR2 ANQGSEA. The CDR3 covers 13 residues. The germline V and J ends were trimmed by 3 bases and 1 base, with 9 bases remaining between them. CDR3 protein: CSVEGEIQETQYF. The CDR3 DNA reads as TGCAGCGTTGAGGGGGAAATCCAAGAGACCCAGTACTTC.

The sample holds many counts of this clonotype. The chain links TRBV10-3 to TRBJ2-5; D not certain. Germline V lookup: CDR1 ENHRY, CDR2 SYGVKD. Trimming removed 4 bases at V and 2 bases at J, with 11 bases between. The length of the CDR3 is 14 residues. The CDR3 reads CAISASGRQETQYF. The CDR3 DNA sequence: TGTGCCATCAGTGCGTCCGGCAGGCAAGAGACCCAGTACTTC.

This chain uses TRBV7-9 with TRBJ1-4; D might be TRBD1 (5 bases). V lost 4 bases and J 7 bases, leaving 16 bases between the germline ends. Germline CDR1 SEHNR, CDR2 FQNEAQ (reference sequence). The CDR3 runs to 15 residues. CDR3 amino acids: CASSSLGTPSEKLFF. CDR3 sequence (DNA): TGTGCCAGCAGCTCCCTCGGGACCCCGTCTGAAAAACTGTTTTTT.

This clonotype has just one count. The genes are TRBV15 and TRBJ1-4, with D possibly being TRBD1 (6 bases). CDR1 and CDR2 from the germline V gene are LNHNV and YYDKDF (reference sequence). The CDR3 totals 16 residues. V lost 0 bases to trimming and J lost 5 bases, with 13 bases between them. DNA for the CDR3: TGTGCCACCAGCAGAGATATACAGGGCACAAATGAAAAACTGTTTTTT. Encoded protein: CATSRDIQGTNEKLFF.

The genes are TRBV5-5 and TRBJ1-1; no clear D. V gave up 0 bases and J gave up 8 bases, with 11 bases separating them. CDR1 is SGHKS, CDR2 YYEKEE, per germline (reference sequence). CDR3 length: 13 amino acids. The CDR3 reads CASSLAGRVEAFF. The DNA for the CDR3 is TGTGCCAGCAGCTTGGCCGGTAGGGTAGAAGCTTTCTTT.

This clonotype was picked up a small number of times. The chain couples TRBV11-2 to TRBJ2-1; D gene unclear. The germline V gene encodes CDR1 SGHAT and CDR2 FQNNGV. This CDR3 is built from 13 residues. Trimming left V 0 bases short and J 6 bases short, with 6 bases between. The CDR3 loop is CASSLDFSNEQFF. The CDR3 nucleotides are TGTGCCAGCAGCTTAGATTTCTCCAATGAGCAGTTCTTC. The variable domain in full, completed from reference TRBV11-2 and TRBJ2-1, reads EAGVAQSPRYKIIEKRQSVAFWCNPISGHATLYWYQQILGQGPKLLIQFQNNGVVDDSQLPKDRFSAERLKGVDSTLKIQPAKLEDSAVYLCASSLDFSNEQFFGPGTRLTVL.

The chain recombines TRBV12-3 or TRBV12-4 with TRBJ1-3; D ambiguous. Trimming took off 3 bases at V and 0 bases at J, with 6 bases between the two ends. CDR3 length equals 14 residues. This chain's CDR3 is CASSFGSSGNTIYF. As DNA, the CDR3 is TGTGCCAGCAGTTTCGGTTCCTCTGGAAACACCATATATTTT.